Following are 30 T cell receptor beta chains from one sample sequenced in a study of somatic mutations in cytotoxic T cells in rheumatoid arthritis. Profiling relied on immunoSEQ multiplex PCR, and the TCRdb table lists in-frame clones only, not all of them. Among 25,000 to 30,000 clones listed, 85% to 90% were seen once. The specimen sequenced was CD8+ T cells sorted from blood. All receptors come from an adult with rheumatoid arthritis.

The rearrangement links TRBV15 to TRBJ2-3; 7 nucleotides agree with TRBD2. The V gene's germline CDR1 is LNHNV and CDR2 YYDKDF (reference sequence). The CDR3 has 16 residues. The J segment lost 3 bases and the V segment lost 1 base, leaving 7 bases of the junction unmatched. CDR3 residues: CATSRVGGGSTDTQYF. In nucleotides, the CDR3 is TGTGCCACCAGCAGAGTTGGCGGCGGGAGTACAGATACGCAGTATTTT.

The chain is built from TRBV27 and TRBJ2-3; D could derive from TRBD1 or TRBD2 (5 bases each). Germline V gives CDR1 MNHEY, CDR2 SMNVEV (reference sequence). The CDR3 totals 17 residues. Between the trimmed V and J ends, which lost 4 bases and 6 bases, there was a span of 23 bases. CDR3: CASSSVVGPTFMDTQYF. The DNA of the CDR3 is TGTGCCAGCAGTTCCGTGGTGGGACCTACCTTTATGGATACGCAGTATTTT.

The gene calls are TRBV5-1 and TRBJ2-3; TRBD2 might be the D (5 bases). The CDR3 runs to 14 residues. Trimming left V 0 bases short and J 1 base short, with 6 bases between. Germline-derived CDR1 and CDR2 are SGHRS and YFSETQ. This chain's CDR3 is CASSLGAGTDTQYF. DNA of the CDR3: TGCGCCAGCAGCTTGGGAGCGGGCACAGATACGCAGTATTTT.

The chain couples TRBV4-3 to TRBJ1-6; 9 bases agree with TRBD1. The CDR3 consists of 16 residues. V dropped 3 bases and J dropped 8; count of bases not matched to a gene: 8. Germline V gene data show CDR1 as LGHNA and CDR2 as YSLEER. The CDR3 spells CASSQTSGQGYSPLHF. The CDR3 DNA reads TGCGCCAGCAGCCAGACCTCGGGACAGGGATATTCACCCCTCCACTTT.

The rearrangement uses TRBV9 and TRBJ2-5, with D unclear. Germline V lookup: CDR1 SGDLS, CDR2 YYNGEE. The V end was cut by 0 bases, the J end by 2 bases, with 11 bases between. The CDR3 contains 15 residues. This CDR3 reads CASSVEGFIQETQYF. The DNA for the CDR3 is TGTGCCAGCAGCGTAGAGGGATTTATTCAAGAGACCCAGTACTTC.

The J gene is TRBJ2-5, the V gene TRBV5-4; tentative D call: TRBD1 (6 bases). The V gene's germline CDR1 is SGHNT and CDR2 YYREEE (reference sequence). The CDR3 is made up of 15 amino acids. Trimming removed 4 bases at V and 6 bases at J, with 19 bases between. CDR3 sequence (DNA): TGTGCCAGCAGCCCCTCAACTGGGGGCGCGAAGACCCAGTACTTC. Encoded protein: CASSPSTGGAKTQYF.

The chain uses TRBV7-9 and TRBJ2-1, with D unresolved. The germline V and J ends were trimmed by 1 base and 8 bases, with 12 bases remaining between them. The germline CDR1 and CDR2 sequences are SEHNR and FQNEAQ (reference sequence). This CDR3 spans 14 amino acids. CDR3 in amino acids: CASSLDAAEYEQFF. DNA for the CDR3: TGTGCCAGCAGCTTAGACGCGGCGGAGTATGAGCAGTTCTTC.

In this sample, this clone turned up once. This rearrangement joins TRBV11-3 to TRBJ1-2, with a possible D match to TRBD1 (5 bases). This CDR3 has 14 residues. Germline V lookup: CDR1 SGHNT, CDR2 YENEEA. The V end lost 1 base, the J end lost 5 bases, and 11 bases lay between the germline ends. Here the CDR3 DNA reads TGTGCCAGCAGCTTAGGGCGACAGCCATATGGCTACACCTTC. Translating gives CASSLGRQPYGYTF.

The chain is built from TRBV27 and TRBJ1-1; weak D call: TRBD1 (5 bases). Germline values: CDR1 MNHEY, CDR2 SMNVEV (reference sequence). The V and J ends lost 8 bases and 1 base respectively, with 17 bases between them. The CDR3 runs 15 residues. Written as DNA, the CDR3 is TGTGCCAGCGGCCCCACTTACAGGCGGAACACTGAAGCTTTCTTT. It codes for CASGPTYRRNTEAFF.

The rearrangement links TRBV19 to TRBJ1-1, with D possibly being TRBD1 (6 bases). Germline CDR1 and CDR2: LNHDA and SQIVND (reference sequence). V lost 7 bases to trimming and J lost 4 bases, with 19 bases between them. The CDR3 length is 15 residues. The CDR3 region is CASTPWGAPSTEAFF. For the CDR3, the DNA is TGTGCCAGTACCCCTTGGGGGGCCCCGTCCACTGAAGCTTTCTTT.

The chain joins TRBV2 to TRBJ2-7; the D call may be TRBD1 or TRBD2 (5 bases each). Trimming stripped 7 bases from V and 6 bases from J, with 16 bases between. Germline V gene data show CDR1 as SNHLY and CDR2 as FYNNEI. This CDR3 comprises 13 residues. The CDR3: CASMFIWGSEQYF. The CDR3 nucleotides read TGTGCCAGCATGTTTATCTGGGGGAGCGAGCAGTACTTC.

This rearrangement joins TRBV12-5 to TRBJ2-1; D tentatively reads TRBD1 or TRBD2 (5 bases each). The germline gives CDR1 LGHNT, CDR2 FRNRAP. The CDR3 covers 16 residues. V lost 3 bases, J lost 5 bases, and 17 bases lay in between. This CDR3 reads CASGFPRRDPHNEQFF. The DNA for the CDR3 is TGTGCTAGTGGTTTCCCCCGCCGGGACCCCCACAATGAGCAGTTCTTC.

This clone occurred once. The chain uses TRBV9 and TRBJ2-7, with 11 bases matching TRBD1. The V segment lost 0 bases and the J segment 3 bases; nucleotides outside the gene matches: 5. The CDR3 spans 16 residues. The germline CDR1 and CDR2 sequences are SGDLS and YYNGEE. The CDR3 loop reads CASSVDGGTGGYEQYF. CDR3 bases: TGTGCCAGCAGCGTAGACGGTGGGACAGGGGGCTACGAGCAGTACTTC.

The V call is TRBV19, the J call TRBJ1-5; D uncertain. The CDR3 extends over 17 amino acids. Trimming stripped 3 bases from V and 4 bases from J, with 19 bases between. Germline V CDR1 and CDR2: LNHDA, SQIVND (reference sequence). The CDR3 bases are TGTGCCAGTAGTATCGGCCCCCCCGGCCAGGAGAATCAGCCCCAGCATTTT. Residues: CASSIGPPGQENQPQHF. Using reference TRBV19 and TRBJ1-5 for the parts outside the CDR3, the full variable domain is DGGITQSPKYLFRKEGQNVTLSCEQNLNHDAMYWYRQDPGQGLRLIYYSQIVNDFQKGDIAEGYSVSREKKESFPLTVTSAQKNPTAFYLCASSIGPPGQENQPQHFGDGTRLSIL.

The CDR3: CASSFSMNTEAFF. For the CDR3, the DNA is TGTGCCAGTAGTTTCTCAATGAACACTGAAGCTTTCTTT. The genes are TRBV19 and TRBJ1-1, with no clear D. Trimming shortened V by 5 bases and J by 0 bases, and 7 bases separated the two germline ends. The CDR3 length is 13 residues. Germline V CDR1 and CDR2: LNHDA, SQIVND (reference sequence). The full variable domain, with the rest looked up from reference TRBV19 and TRBJ1-1, is DGGITQSPKYLFRKEGQNVTLSCEQNLNHDAMYWYRQDPGQGLRLIYYSQIVNDFQKGDIAEGYSVSREKKESFPLTVTSAQKNPTAFYLCASSFSMNTEAFFGQGTRLTVV.

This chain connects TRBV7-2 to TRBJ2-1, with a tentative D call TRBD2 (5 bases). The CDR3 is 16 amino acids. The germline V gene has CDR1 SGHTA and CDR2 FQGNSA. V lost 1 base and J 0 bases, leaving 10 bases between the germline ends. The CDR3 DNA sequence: TGTGCCAGCAGCTTAGTTGACTATTACTCCTACAATGAGCAGTTCTTC. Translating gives CASSLVDYYSYNEQFF. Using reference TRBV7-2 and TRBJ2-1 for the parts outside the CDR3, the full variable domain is GAGVSQSPSNKVTEKGKDVELRCDPISGHTALYWYRQSLGQGLEFLIYFQGNSAPDKSGLPSDRFSAERTGGSVSTLTIQRTQQEDSAVYLCASSLVDYYSYNEQFFGPGTRLTVL.

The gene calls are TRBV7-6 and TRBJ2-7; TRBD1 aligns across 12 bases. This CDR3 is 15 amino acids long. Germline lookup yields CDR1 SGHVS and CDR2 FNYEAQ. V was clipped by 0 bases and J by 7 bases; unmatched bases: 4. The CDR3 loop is CASSLAGQGAGEQYF. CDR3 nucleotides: TGTGCCAGCAGCTTAGCGGGACAGGGGGCGGGTGAGCAGTACTTC.

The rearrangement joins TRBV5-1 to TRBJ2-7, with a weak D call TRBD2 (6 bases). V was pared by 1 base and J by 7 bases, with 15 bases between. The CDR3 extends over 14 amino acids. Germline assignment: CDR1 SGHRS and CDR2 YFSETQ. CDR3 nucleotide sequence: TGCGCCAGCAGCTTGAGACCGGACTACACTGAGCAGTACTTC. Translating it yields CASSLRPDYTEQYF.

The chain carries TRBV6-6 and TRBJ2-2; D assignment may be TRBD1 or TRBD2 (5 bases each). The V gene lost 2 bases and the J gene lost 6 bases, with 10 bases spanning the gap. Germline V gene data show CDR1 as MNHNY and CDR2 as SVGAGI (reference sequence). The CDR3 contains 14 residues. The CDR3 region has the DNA TGTGCCAGCAGTTACGGGACCCCTGCCGGGGAGCTGTTTTTT. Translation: CASSYGTPAGELFF.

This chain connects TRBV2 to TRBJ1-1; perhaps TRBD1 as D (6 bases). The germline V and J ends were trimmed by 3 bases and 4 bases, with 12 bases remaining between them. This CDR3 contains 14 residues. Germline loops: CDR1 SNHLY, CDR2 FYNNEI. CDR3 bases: TGTGCCAGCAGTGATCCGTTCAGGGGCACTGAAGCTTTCTTT. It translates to CASSDPFRGTEAFF.

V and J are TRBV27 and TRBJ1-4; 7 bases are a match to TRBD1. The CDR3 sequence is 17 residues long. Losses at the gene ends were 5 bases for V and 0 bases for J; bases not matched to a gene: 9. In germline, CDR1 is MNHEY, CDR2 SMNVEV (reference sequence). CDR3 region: CASSPRTGPTTNEKLFF. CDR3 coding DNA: TGTGCCAGCAGTCCCCGGACAGGACCGACAACTAATGAAAAACTGTTTTTT.

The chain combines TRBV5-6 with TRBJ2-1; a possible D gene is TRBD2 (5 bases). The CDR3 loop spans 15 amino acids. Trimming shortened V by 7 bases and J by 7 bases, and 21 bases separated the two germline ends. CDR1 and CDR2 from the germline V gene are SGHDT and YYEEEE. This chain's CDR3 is CASFPPRRLTNEQFF. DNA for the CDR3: TGTGCCAGCTTTCCCCCGAGGAGGCTAACTAATGAGCAGTTCTTC.

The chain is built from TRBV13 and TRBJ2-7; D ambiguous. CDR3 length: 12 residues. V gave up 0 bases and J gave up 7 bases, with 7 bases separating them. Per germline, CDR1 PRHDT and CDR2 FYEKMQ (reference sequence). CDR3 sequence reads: CASSLGGREQYF. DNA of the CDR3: TGTGCCAGCAGCTTAGGCGGCCGGGAGCAGTACTTC.

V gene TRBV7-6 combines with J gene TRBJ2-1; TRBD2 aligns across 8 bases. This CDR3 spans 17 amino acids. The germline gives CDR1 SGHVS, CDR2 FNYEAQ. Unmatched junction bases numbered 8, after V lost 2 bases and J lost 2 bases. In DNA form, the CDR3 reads TGTGCCAGCAGCTTAACACTAGCGGAGGGGACCTACAATGAGCAGTTCTTC. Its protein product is CASSLTLAEGTYNEQFF.

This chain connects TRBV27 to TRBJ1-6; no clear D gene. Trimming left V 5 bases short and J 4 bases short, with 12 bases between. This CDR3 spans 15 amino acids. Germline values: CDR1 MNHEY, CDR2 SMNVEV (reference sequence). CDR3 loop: CASSPRIGYNSPLHF. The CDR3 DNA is TGTGCCAGCAGTCCACGCATCGGATATAATTCACCCCTCCACTTT.

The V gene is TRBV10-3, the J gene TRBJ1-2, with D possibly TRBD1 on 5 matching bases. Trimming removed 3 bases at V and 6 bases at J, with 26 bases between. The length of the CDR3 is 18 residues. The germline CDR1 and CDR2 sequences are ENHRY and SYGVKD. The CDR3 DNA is TGTGCCATCAGTGAACATCGTCGGGGCGCGAGGGTAGGGGATGGCTACACCTTC. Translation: CAISEHRRGARVGDGYTF.

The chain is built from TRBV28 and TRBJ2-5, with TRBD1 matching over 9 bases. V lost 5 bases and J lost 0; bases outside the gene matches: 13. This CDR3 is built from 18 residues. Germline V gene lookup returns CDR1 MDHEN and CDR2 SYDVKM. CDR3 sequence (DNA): TGTGCCAGCAGTCAGAGGGGGACAGGGAGAATATACCAAGAGACCCAGTACTTC. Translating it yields CASSQRGTGRIYQETQYF.

Here the CDR3 reads CASSLSMAQEVQYF. The DNA of the CDR3 is TGTGCCAGCAGCCTGAGTATGGCCCAGGAGGTTCAGTACTTC. J is TRBJ2-4 and V is TRBV7-9; D might be TRBD2 (5 bases). Trimming stripped 5 bases from V and 11 bases from J, with 19 bases between. Germline CDR1 SEHNR, CDR2 FQNEAQ (reference sequence). The CDR3 runs 14 residues.

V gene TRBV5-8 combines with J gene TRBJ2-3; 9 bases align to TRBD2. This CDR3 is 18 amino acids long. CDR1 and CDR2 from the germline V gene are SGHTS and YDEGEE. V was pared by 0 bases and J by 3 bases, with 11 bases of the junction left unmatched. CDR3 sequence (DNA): TGTGCCAGCAGCTTGGAGGGTGTCTCTAGCGGGATTACAGATACGCAGTATTTT. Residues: CASSLEGVSSGITDTQYF.

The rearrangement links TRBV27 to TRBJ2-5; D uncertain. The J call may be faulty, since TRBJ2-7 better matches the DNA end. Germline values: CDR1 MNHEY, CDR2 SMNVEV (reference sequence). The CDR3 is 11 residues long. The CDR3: CASSYLYEQYF. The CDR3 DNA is TGTGCCAGCAGTTATCTTTACGAGCAGTACTTC.